This T cell receptor (beta chain) emerged from a study of vaccination effects on CD4 cells after COVID-19. Study summary: Each participant was administered two doses of either the BNT162b2 or the mRNA-1273 vaccine.

Comment on this clone: The antigen is not known.

Before sequencing took place, the ViraFEST assay used viral peptide pools to expand antigen-specific CD4+ T cells. The culture ran for 10 days before CD4+ T cells were isolated. Absence of prior SARS-CoV-2 infection characterized the vaccine recipients, who showed negative nucleocapsid antibodies. CDR1 is LGHDT and CDR2 is YNNKEL in the germline V gene (reference sequence). The ends lost 0 bases at V and 6 bases at J; junction bases unmatched: 4. The CDR3 runs to 15 residues. Sequenced by immunoSEQ multiplex PCR; TCRdb stores in-frame clones only, minus some. The table records tens of thousands of clones, roughly 70% of them present only once.

The V and J genes are TRBV3-1 (or the pseudogene TRBV3-2) and TRBJ2-7; 11 positions match TRBD2. This TCR derives from a human donor who received a COVID-19 vaccine. The sequencing used CD4+ T cells from PBMCs cultured with SARS-CoV-2 spike peptides, collected before COVID-19 vaccination. CDR3 sequence (DNA): TGTGCCAGCAGCCAAGAAGTGGGGACTAGCGGCGAGCAGTACTTC. It specifies CASSQEVGTSGEQYF.